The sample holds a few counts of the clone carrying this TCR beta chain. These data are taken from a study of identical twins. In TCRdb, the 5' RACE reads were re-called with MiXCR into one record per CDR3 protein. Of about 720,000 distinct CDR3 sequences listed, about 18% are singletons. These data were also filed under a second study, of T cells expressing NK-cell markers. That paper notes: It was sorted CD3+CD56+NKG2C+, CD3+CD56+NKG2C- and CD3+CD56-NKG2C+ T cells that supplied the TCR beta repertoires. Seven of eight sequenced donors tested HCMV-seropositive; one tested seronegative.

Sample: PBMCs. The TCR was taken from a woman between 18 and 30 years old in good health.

The CDR3 region is CASSEAERGKYEQYF. CDR3 nucleotides: TGTGCCAGCAGTGAAGCGGAAAGGGGTAAATACGAGCAGTACTTC. This rearrangement joins TRBV6-1 to TRBJ2-7, with a weak D call TRBD1 (5 bases). V was trimmed by 0 bases and J by 4 bases, leaving 13 bases between them. CDR1 is MNHNS, CDR2 SASEGT, per germline. The CDR3 has 15 amino acids.